This TCR beta chain was recorded in a study of T cells in Graves' hyperthyroidism and ophthalmopathy. This CDR3 is 15 amino acids long. Trimming took off 1 base at V and 2 bases at J, with 9 bases between the two ends. Per germline, CDR1 SGHDN and CDR2 FVKESK. This clonotype was detected many times. Researchers took RNA transcripts and amplified the TCR beta CDR3 regions from them. During a first-round RT-PCR of the TCR CDR3, the HTBI primer set was used. Each CDR3 protein gets one entry after TCRdb re-called the multiplex PCR reads with MiXCR. The sample lists about 480,000 distinct CDR3 sequences, approximately 15% occurring once.

The chain recombines TRBV14 with TRBJ2-1, with D perhaps TRBD2 (6 bases). The clonotype originates from a woman between 18 and 29 years old with Graves' hyperthyroidism. Sequencing was performed on blood. In nucleotides, the CDR3 is TGTGCCAGCAGCCAAGTTTCGGGAGCCTACAATGAGCAGTTCTTC. Its translation is CASSQVSGAYNEQFF.